This T cell receptor (beta chain) was identified in a study of T cells expressing NK-cell markers. Study-level background: The authors sequenced eight donors, of whom seven were HCMV-seropositive and one was seronegative.

A 5'RACE template switching approach incorporating UMIs was used to make TCR beta cDNA. TCRdb re-called the 5' RACE reads and gives one entry per CDR3 protein, without DNA. This listing includes some 440,000 distinct CDR3 sequences. The CDR3 covers 17 residues. This chain joins TRBV12-3 or TRBV12-4 and TRBJ2-6; absent DNA, TCRdb's TRBD2 call cannot be checked. Sequencing was performed on blood T cells: a sorted CD56 or NKG2C T cell subset, CD4+ or CD8+ T cells, or bulk PBMC T cells (not recorded which). This TCR was recovered from a woman aged 45-65 years in good health. The CDR3 sequence: CASSFSASDSGANVLTF.